This T cell receptor beta chain came from a study of tumor and adjacent non-tumor tissue in lung cancer. Study results and limitations: Top 100 clones took a larger repertoire share in normal lung. Compared with tumor, normal lung showed significantly lower TCR diversity.

The CDR3 is made up of 12 amino acids. The germline gives CDR1 SGHNT, CDR2 YENEEA. No cell sorting was done before RNA was extracted from the tissue. More than 3 cm separated this lung sample from the edge of the tumor. TCRbeta libraries were built with three rounds of nested PCR, modified from ARM-PCR. MiXCR, run by TCRdb on the multiplex PCR reads, gives a single entry per CDR3 protein. The sample records approximately 120,000 distinct CDR3 sequences, about 64% being singletons. This clonotype was seen just once. The antigen is undetermined. The junction shows a germline mismatch at one end, possibly a read error.

V is TRBV11-3 and J is TRBJ2-1; D is perhaps TRBD2 (5 bases). The source is a man aged 60 to 69 with non-small cell lung cancer. Sequencing was done on a sample of distant non-tumor lung tissue. CDR3 sequence (DNA): TGTGCCAGCTGCTTAGAGGGCGAAGGGCAGTTCTTC. It yields the protein CASCLEGEGQFF.